These T cell receptor beta chains were read from a single sample in a study of cytomegalovirus exposure and HLA in healthy donors. Sequenced by immunoSEQ multiplex PCR; TCRdb stores in-frame clones only, minus some. In the table there are approximately 160,000 clones, about 63% of which are singletons. What was sequenced was PBMCs. The receptors derive from a woman between 40 and 55 years old in good health and CMV-seropositive. Both conserved end residues are part of each CDR3. The order of the fields is D gene, J gene, V gene, clone size, CDR3 protein, CDR3 DNA. D genes are given only for firm matches. Clone size is shown for a subset of rows, as once, few, many or a class of expanded clone.

NA | TRBJ1-6 | TRBV12-5 | few | CASGLVPRPGNSPLNF | TGTGCTAGTGGTTTGGTACCCCGTCCTGGCAATTCACCCCTCAACTTT
NA | TRBJ1-5 | TRBV19 | NA | CASSIWEASPNQPQHF | TGTGCCAGTAGTATCTGGGAGGCATCTCCCAATCAGCCCCAGCATTTT
NA | TRBJ1-1 | TRBV7-9 | NA | CASSSSLLRQVPMNTEAFF | TGTGCCAGCAGCTCGTCACTCCTGCGACAGGTTCCCATGAACACTGAAGCTTTCTTT
TRBD1 | TRBJ1-1 | TRBV5-1 | NA | CASSLGQMNTEAFF | TGCGCCAGCAGCCTGGGACAGATGAACACTGAAGCTTTCTTT
NA | TRBJ2-1 | TRBV7-2 | NA | CASSLGLEEFF | TGTGCCAGCAGCTTGGGGCTAGAGGAGTTCTTC
NA | TRBJ1-3 | TRBV5-1 | NA | CASSLDQGAGNTIYF | TGCGCCAGCAGCTTGGATCAAGGGGCTGGAAACACCATATATTTT
TRBD1 | TRBJ1-1 | TRBV4-3 | NA | CASSQDGTGGTEAFF | TGCGCCAGCAGCCAAGACGGGACAGGGGGCACTGAAGCTTTCTTT
NA | TRBJ2-1 | TRBV5-1 | NA | CASSLDGILGDEQFF | TGCGCCAGCAGCTTGGACGGCATATTGGGCGATGAGCAGTTCTTC
NA | TRBJ1-5 | TRBV6-5 | NA | CASSSRFGSNQPQHF | TGTGCCAGCAGCTCCAGATTCGGGAGCAATCAGCCCCAGCATTTT
TRBD2 | TRBJ2-3 | TRBV2 | NA | CASSELLSGTSGYTDTQYF | TGTGCCAGCAGTGAACTCCTCTCCGGGACTAGCGGATACACAGATACGCAGTATTTT
NA | TRBJ2-6 | TRBV2 | few | CASSLQVSGANVLTF | TGTGCCAGCAGCTTACAAGTCTCTGGGGCCAACGTCCTGACTTTC
NA | TRBJ1-1 | TRBV11-3 | few | CASSLAGDTEAFF | TGTGCCAGCAGCTTAGCGGGAGACACTGAAGCTTTCTTT
TRBD2 | TRBJ2-2 | TRBV7-6 | NA | CASSLELAERSGELFF | TGTGCCAGCAGCTTAGAACTAGCGGAGAGATCCGGGGAGCTGTTTTTT
NA | TRBJ2-1 | TRBV5-1 | NA | CASSLISTAYNEQFF | TGCGCCAGCAGCTTAATATCGACAGCTTACAATGAGCAGTTCTTC
NA | TRBJ1-5 | TRBV7-2 | NA | CASSDSVRPQHF | TGTGCCAGCAGCGACTCAGTGAGGCCCCAGCATTTT